Listed below are T cell receptor beta chains from one sample, sequenced in a study of blood T cell repertoires in COVID-19. Clones were read by immunoSEQ multiplex PCR, and TCRdb kept only the in-frame ones, dropping some. Altogether under 80,000 clones are present, around four fifths being singletons, with the ten largest covering approximately 5%. The sequenced sample consisted of peripheral blood. All receptors derive from a man between 65 and 79 years old with acute or convalescent COVID-19. Both conserved end residues are part of each CDR3. The order of the fields is clone size, J gene, D gene, V gene, CDR3 protein, CDR3 DNA. D genes are given only for firm matches. Not every row has a clone size; where given, it reads once, few, many or a size class.

>-|TRBJ2-1|-|TRBV6-6
CASNADTTYNEQFF
TGTGCCAGCAACGCGGACACCACCTACAATGAGCAGTTCTTC
>-|TRBJ1-4|-|TRBV4-2
CASSQSMRDTNEKLFF
TGTGCCAGCAGCCAATCCATGCGGGACACTAATGAAAAACTGTTTTTT
>-|TRBJ2-2|-|TRBV3-1/TRBV3-2
CASSLQLHTGELFF
TGTGCCAGCAGCCTACAGTTACACACCGGGGAGCTGTTTTTT
>once|TRBJ1-5|-|TRBV6-2/TRBV6-3
CASSYNDQPQHF
TGTGCCAGCAGTTATAATGATCAGCCCCAGCATTTT
>-|TRBJ1-2|-|TRBV5-1
CASSLAIGQNYGYTF
TGCGCCAGCAGCTTGGCCATAGGACAGAACTATGGCTACACCTTC
>-|TRBJ2-1|-|TRBV19
CASSIGGGEQFF
TGTGCCAGTAGTATAGGGGGCGGTGAGCAGTTCTTC
>once|TRBJ2-1|TRBD2|TRBV5-1
CASSLTGTSGGNEQFF
TGCGCCAGCAGCTTAACCGGGACGTCGGGGGGGAATGAGCAGTTCTTC
>-|TRBJ1-6|TRBD1|TRBV18
CASSPVTGSPLHF
TGTGCCAGCTCACCAGTGACAGGGTCACCCCTCCACTTT
>-|TRBJ2-2|-|TRBV19
CASTLGRETGELFF
TGTGCCAGTACCCTGGGTCGGGAGACCGGGGAGCTGTTTTTT
>-|TRBJ1-2|TRBD1|TRBV20-1
CSASSSGQGAGGYTF
TGCAGTGCTAGTTCCTCGGGACAGGGGGCAGGAGGCTACACCTTC
>once|TRBJ2-1|TRBD1|TRBV5-1
CASSLQGASYNEQFF
TGCGCCAGCAGCTTACAGGGGGCGTCCTACAATGAGCAGTTCTTC
>-|TRBJ2-7|-|TRBV20-1
CSASPSDPGSEQYF
TGCAGTGCTAGTCCAAGTGACCCCGGGTCCGAGCAGTACTTC
>-|TRBJ2-7|-|TRBV12-3/TRBV12-4
CASSSTGTYEQYF
TGTGCCAGCAGTTCGACAGGGACTTACGAGCAGTACTTC
>-|TRBJ2-1|TRBD2|TRBV6-5
CASSYPGRGGHNEQFF
TGTGCCAGCAGTTACCCCGGGCGGGGGGGCCATAATGAGCAGTTCTTC
>few|TRBJ1-5|-|TRBV5-1
CASSLDTNQPQHF
TGCGCCAGCAGTTTAGACACCAATCAGCCCCAGCATTTT
>medium-sized|TRBJ1-5|-|TRBV18
CASSPQSVYSNQPQHF
TGTGCCAGCTCACCACAGTCAGTTTATAGCAATCAGCCCCAGCATTTT
>-|TRBJ2-3|TRBD1|TRBV18
CASSLAGGSTDTQYF
TGTGCCAGCTCATTGGCAGGGGGTTCGACAGATACGCAGTATTTT
>few|TRBJ1-3|-|TRBV7-6
CASSLNGLRGNTIYF
TGTGCCAGCAGCTTAAATGGGCTACGAGGAAACACCATATATTTT
>-|TRBJ2-3|TRBD2|TRBV11-2
CASSFLTSGAPDTQYF
TGTGCCAGCAGCTTCTTGACTAGCGGGGCCCCAGATACGCAGTATTTT
>-|TRBJ1-4|-|TRBV5-3
CARSLARGEVGKLFF
TGTGCCAGAAGCTTGGCCAGGGGAGAGGTGGGAAAACTGTTTTTT
>-|TRBJ1-5|-|TRBV2
CASRREVGSNQPQHF
TGTGCCAGCAGGAGGGAGGTTGGTAGCAATCAGCCCCAGCATTTT
>-|TRBJ2-1|TRBD2|TRBV7-3
CASSLRGGSYNEQFF
TGTGCCAGCAGCTTAAGGGGGGGCTCCTACAATGAGCAGTTCTTC
>-|TRBJ2-5|TRBD1|TRBV7-2
CASSVSHRGQRETQYF
TGTGCCAGCAGCGTTAGTCACAGGGGGCAGAGGGAGACCCAGTACTTC
>-|TRBJ1-1|-|TRBV11-2
CASSSGRAFF
TGTGCCAGCAGCTCAGGGCGGGCTTTCTTT
>-|TRBJ2-7|TRBD2|TRBV7-3
CASSWSLSGGATEQYF
TGTGCCAGCAGCTGGAGTCTTAGCGGGGGGGCCACCGAGCAGTACTTC
>-|TRBJ1-2|TRBD1|TRBV6-1
CASSLLDRDYGYTF
TGTGCCAGCAGCCTCCTCGACAGGGACTATGGCTACACCTTC
>-|TRBJ2-5|TRBD1|TRBV5-1
CASSLTGTGVGETQYF
TGCGCCAGCAGCCTCACCGGGACAGGGGTTGGGGAGACCCAGTACTTC
>-|TRBJ1-6|-|TRBV20-1
CSASYGSPLHF
TGCAGTGCTAGTTACGGTTCACCCCTCCACTTT